A single sample is the source of the 8 T cell receptor beta chains below, sequenced in a study of OX40 agonist ivuxolimab in advanced cancers. The data were produced by immunoSEQ multiplex PCR, yet TCRdb's version contains in-frame clones alone and is incomplete. The data hold 65,000 to 90,000 clones, with roughly 90% observed a single time. The source material was CD4+ or CD8+ T cells sorted from blood, sampled in a trial of the OX40 agonist ivuxolimab. These receptors originate from an adult with an advanced solid tumor such as melanoma, head and neck, liver or kidney cancer.

The CDR3 protein is CASSLAGGAGNEQFF. Written as DNA, the CDR3 is TGTGCCAGCAGCCTGGCGGGGGGGGCAGGTAATGAGCAGTTCTTC. The chain carries TRBV7-2 and TRBJ2-1; 9 positions agree with TRBD2. Unmatched junction bases numbered 9, after V lost 5 bases and J lost 7 bases. The germline V gene has CDR1 SGHTA and CDR2 FQGNSA. The CDR3 contains 15 residues.

The chain has TRBV9 and TRBJ2-1; 13 positions match TRBD2. CDR1 SGDLS and CDR2 YYNGEE come from the germline V gene. Unmatched junction bases numbered 5, after V lost 3 bases and J lost 8 bases. The CDR3 has 15 amino acids. The CDR3 DNA reads as TGTGCCAGCAGCGAAACTAGCGGGGGGGCAGATGAGCAGTTCTTC. Translated: CASSETSGGADEQFF.

The rearrangement uses TRBV21-1 and TRBJ2-5; the table's D call TRBD1 went unverified against the DNA. TRBV21-1 is tagged as a pseudogene. The CDR3 runs 14 residues. The CDR3 spells CASSRTGDQETQYF. As DNA, the CDR3 is TGTGCCAGCAGCAGAACAGGGGATCAAGAGACCCAGTACTTC.

The chain has TRBV13 and TRBJ2-4; TRBD2 might be the D (6 bases). V lost 5 bases and J 7 bases, leaving 18 bases between the germline ends. The germline V gene has CDR1 PRHDT and CDR2 FYEKMQ (reference sequence). The CDR3 spans 15 residues. CDR3 nucleotide sequence: TGTGCCAGCAGCGGAACCGGTGCAGGGAGGAACATTCAGTACTTC. It encodes CASSGTGAGRNIQYF.

The gene calls are TRBV27 and TRBJ2-7; tentatively, D is TRBD1 (5 bases). V was pared by 2 bases and J by 2 bases, with 7 bases between. CDR1 is MNHEY and CDR2 is SMNVEV in the germline V gene (reference sequence). The length of the CDR3 is 13 residues. CDR3: CASSLGAAYEQYF. In DNA, the CDR3 is TGTGCCAGCAGTTTAGGGGCGGCCTACGAGCAGTACTTC.

The chain recombines TRBV12-5 with TRBJ1-4; weak D call: TRBD1 (5 bases). Germline V gene lookup returns CDR1 LGHNT and CDR2 FRNRAP. The CDR3 totals 14 residues. The V end was cut by 3 bases, the J end by 5 bases, with 10 bases between. CDR3 nucleotides: TGTGCTAGTGGTTTCCGGGACGGAAATGAAAAACTGTTTTTT. Translation: CASGFRDGNEKLFF. Based on the CDR3 plus reference TRBV12-5 and TRBJ1-4, the full variable domain is DARVTQTPRHKVTEMGQEVTMRCQPILGHNTVFWYRQTMMQGLELLAYFRNRAPLDDSGMPKDRFSAEMPDATLATLKIQPSEPRDSAVYFCASGFRDGNEKLFFGSGTQLSVL.

This chain uses TRBV27 with TRBJ2-7, with D possibly TRBD2 on 6 matching bases. This CDR3 comprises 12 residues. The germline gives CDR1 MNHEY, CDR2 SMNVEV (reference sequence). Trimming pared 2 bases from V and 7 bases from J, leaving 9 bases between. The CDR3 loop reads CASSLIAGEQYF. In DNA, the CDR3 is TGTGCCAGCAGTTTAATTGCGGGGGAGCAGTACTTC.

This chain joins TRBV19 and TRBJ2-7; no firm D call. The CDR3 covers 14 residues. With 2 bases removed from V and 0 bases from J, the gap between germline ends came to 8 bases. From germline, CDR1 is LNHDA and CDR2 SQIVND (reference sequence). CDR3 amino acids: CASSIRHNSYEQYF. CDR3 nucleotide sequence: TGTGCCAGTAGTATACGTCACAACTCCTACGAGCAGTACTTC. Together with reference TRBV19 and TRBJ2-7, the CDR3 gives the full variable domain: DGGITQSPKYLFRKEGQNVTLSCEQNLNHDAMYWYRQDPGQGLRLIYYSQIVNDFQKGDIAEGYSVSREKKESFPLTVTSAQKNPTAFYLCASSIRHNSYEQYFGPGTRLTVT.